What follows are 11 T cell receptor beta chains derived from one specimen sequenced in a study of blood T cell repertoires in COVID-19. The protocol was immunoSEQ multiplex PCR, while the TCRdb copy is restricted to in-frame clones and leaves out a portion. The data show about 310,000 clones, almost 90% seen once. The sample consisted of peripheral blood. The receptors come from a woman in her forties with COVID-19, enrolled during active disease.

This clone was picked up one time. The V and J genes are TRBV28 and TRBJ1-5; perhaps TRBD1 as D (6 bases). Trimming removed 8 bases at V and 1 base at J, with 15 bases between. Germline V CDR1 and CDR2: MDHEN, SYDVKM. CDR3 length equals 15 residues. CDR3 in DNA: TGTGCCAGCTTCACCGGGGGGCCCAGCAATCAGCCCCAGCATTTT. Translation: CASFTGGPSNQPQHF.

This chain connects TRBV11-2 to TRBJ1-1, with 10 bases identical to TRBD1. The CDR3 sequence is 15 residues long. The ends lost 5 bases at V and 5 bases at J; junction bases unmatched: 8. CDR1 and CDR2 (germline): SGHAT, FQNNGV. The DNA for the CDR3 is TGTGCCAGCAGCACCGACAGGGGGCGGGTGACTGAAGCTTTCTTT. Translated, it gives CASSTDRGRVTEAFF.

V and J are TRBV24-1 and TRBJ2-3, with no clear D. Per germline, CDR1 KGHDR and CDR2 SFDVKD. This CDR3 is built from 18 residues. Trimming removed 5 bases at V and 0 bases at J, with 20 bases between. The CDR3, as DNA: TGTGCCACCAGTGCCTCCGTTTTTGCGTTCCGTAGCACAGATACGCAGTATTTT. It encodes CATSASVFAFRSTDTQYF.

CDR3 loop: CASSESAGGWGTDTQYF. The CDR3 DNA reads TGTGCCAGCAGCGAGTCAGCGGGGGGTTGGGGCACAGATACGCAGTATTTT. The J gene is TRBJ2-3, the V gene TRBV9; TRBD2 agrees at 9 bases. Losses at the gene ends were 3 bases for V and 1 base for J; bases not matched to a gene: 9. Germline V gene sequence: CDR1 SGDLS, CDR2 YYNGEE. The CDR3 spans 17 residues.

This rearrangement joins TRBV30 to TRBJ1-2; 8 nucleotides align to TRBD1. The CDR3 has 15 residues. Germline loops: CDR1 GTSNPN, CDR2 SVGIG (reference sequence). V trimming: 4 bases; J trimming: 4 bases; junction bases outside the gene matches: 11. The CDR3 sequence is CAWNPQGAGGYGYTF. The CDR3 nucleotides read TGTGCCTGGAACCCCCAGGGGGCCGGAGGCTATGGCTACACCTTC.

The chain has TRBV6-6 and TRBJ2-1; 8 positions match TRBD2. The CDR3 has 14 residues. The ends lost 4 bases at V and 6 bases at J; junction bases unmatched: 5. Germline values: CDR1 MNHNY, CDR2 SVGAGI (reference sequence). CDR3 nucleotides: TGTGCCAGCAGTTGGGGAACTAGCGGCAATGAGCAGTTCTTC. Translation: CASSWGTSGNEQFF.

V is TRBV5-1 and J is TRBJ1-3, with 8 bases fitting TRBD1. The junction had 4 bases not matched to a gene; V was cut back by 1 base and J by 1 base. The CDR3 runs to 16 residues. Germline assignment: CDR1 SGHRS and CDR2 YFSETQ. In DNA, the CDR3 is TGCGCCAGCAGCTTGCAGGGGGCCAAATCTGGAAACACCATATATTTT. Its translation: CASSLQGAKSGNTIYF.

The CDR3 is CSVRPGQGVAGELFF. The DNA of the CDR3 is TGCAGCGTCCGGCCGGGACAGGGGGTCGCCGGGGAGCTGTTTTTT. This chain uses TRBV29-1 with TRBJ2-2; 11 bases map to TRBD1. The CDR3 totals 15 residues. CDR1 and CDR2 from the germline V gene are SQVTM and ANQGSEA. With 6 bases clipped from V and 6 bases from J, the junction kept 9 bases outside the gene matches.

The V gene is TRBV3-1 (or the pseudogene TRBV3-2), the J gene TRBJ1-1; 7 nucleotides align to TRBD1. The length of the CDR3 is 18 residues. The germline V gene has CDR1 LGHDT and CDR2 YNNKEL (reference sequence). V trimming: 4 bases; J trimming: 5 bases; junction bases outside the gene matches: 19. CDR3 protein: CASSRYRGRGVGGTEAFF. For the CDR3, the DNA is TGTGCCAGCAGCCGCTACAGGGGACGAGGTGTAGGGGGGACTGAAGCTTTCTTT.

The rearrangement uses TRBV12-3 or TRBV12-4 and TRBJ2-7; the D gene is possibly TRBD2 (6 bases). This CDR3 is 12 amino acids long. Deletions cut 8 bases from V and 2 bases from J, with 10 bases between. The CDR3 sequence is CASGGITYEQYF. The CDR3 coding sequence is TGTGCCAGCGGGGGGATCACCTACGAGCAGTACTTC.

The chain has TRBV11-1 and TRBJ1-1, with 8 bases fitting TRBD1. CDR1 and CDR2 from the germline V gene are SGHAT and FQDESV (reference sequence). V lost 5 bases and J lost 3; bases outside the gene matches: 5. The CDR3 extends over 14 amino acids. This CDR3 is CASSPQDRDTEAFF. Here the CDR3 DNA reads TGTGCCAGCAGCCCCCAGGACAGGGACACTGAAGCTTTCTTT.